This TCR beta chain was sequenced for a study of blood T cell repertoires in COVID-19. In the study overall: Specimens from acute and convalescent COVID-19 originated in the United States, Italy and Spain. PBMCs, B-cell-depleted T cells, or T cells provided the cDNA or gDNA that made up the material.

The V gene's germline CDR1 is LGHDT and CDR2 YNNKEL (reference sequence). The CDR3 extends over 12 amino acids. The V end lost 2 bases, the J end lost 1 base, and 3 bases lay between the germline ends. Original data processing: Reference gene primers were amplified, and this amplification served to estimate nucleated cell counts. Profiled with immunoSEQ multiplex PCR; TCRdb holds only in-frame clones, not every one. V and J calls and clone size are as listed in that table; D and trimming were resolved from the DNA. Of around 200,000 clones listed, roughly four fifths are singletons. This clonotype was obtained from a human donor in a cohort sampled during active COVID-19. Sequenced: peripheral blood. V gene TRBV3-1 (or the pseudogene TRBV3-2) combines with J gene TRBJ2-7; D ambiguous. The CDR3 sequence: CASSQLSYEQYF. The CDR3 coding sequence is TGTGCCAGCAGCCAACTGTCCTACGAGCAGTACTTC.